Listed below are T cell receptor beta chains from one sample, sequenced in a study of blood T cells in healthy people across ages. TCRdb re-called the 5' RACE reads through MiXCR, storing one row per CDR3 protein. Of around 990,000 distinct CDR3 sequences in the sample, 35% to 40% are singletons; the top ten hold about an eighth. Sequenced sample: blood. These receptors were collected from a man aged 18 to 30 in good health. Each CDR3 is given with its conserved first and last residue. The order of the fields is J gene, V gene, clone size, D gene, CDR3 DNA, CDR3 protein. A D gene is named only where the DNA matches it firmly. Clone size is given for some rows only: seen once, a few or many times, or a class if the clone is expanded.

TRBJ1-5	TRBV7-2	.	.	TGTGCCAGCAGCTTAGTAGGTGGGGAAGGCAATCAGCCCCAGCATTTT	CASSLVGGEGNQPQHF
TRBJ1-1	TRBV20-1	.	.	TGCAGTGCTGGGAGGGGGGGTTCTGAAGCTTTCTTT	CSAGRGGSEAFF
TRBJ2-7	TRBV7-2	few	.	TGTGCCAGCAGTTCCGACAGACCCCCCTACGAGCAGTACTTC	CASSSDRPPYEQYF
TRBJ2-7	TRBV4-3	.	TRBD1	TGCGCCAGCAGCGGCCAGGGGGCCTCCTACAATGAGCAGTACTTC	CASSGQGASYNEQYF
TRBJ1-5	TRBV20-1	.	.	TGCAGTGCTTTCCAGTTGGCAGGAGTTAGCAATCAGCCCCAGCATTTT	CSAFQLAGVSNQPQHF
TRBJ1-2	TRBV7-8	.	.	TGTGCCAGCAGCCGAGGGACATCTGATGGCTACACCTTC	CASSRGTSDGYTF
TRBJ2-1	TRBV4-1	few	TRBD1	TGCGCCAGCAGCGAACCGGGACAGGGGGGTTTCAATGAGCAGTTCTTC	CASSEPGQGGFNEQFF
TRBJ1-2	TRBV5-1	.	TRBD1	TGCGCCAGCAGCTCCCGGACAGGGACTAACTATGGCTACACCTTC	CASSSRTGTNYGYTF
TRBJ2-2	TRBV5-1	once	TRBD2	TGCGCCAGCAGCTTGGCCCTGGGACTAGCGAAAACCGGGGAGCTGTTTTTT	CASSLALGLAKTGELFF
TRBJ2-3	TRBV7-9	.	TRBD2	TGTGCCAGCAGCTTAAGCGGGATGCCGGATACGCAGTATTTT	CASSLSGMPDTQYF
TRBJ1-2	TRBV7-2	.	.	TGTGCCAGCAGCTTGCCAGGTCTCAACTATGGCTACACCTTC	CASSLPGLNYGYTF
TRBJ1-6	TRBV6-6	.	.	TGTGCCAGCAGTTCCTCTACCAATTCACCCCTCCACTTT	CASSSSTNSPLHF
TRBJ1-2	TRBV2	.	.	TGTGCCAGCAGGGCTCAAGCGACCGACCGCTATGGCTACACCTTC	CASRAQATDRYGYTF
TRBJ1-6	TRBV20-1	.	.	TGCAGTGCTAGAGTGGCAGGGTACAACAGCTCCTATAATTCACCCCTCCACTTT	CSARVAGYNSSYNSPLHF
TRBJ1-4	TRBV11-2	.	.	TGTGCCAGCAGCGCCCGTGTGGGGGGAAATGAAAAACTGTTTTTT	CASSARVGGNEKLFF
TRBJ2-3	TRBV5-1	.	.	TGCGCCAGCAGCTTAAACCCAAGTCCCCCAGATACGCAGTATTTT	CASSLNPSPPDTQYF
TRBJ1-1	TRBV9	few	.	TGTGCCAGCAGCGTGCGTGTGAACACTGAAGCTTTCTTT	CASSVRVNTEAFF
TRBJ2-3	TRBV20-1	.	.	TGCAGTAAAATCTTTCAGAGACAGGGAGGGACAGATACGCAGTATTTT	CSKIFQRQGGTDTQYF
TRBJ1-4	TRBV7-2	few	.	TGTGCCAGCCAGCCTACAGGGAGTGAAAAACTGTTTTTT	CASQPTGSEKLFF
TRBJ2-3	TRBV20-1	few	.	TGCAGTGCTAGAGCCGGTAGCCGGTTCGCAGATACGCAGTATTTT	CSARAGSRFADTQYF
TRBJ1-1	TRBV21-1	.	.	TGTGCCGGGGGTCGGCGAGCAAACACTGAAGCTTTCTTT	CAGGRRANTEAFF
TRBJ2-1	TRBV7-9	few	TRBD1	TGTGCCAGCAGCCCGACGGGACAGGGCTACAATGAGCAGTTCTTC	CASSPTGQGYNEQFF
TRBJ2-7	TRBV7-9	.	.	TGTGCCAGCAGCTTAGTCGGTGGCGTGAGCTCCTACAATGAGCAGTACTTC	CASSLVGGVSSYNEQYF
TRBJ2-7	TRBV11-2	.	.	TGTGCCAGCAGCCTGTTCGGACTATCCTACAATGAGCAGTACTTC	CASSLFGLSYNEQYF
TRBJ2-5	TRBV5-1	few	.	TGCGCCAGCAGCTTTGGATGGGGCAGGGAAGAGACCCAGTACTTC	CASSFGWGREETQYF
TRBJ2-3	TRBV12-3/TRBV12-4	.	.	TGTGCCAGCCCCCCTTTAGTAGGGGCCAGCACAGATACGCAGTATTTT	CASPPLVGASTDTQYF
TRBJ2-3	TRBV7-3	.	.	TGTGTCAGCAGCTTCGGACTTGCCACAGATACGCAGTATTTT	CVSSFGLATDTQYF
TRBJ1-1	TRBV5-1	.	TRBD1	TGCGCCAGCAGCCCCAGACAGGGAGGTCACACTGAAGCTTTCTTT	CASSPRQGGHTEAFF
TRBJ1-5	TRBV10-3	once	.	TGTGCCATCAGTGAAAACGAACTACGTTATAGCAATCAGCCCCAGCATTTT	CAISENELRYSNQPQHF
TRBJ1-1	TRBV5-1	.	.	TGCGCCAGCAGCTTGGCCGGCGACCAGGGGAACACTGAAGCTTTCTTT	CASSLAGDQGNTEAFF
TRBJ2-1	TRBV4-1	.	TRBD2	TGCGCCAGCAGCCAAGATGAACTAGCGGGGGGCGATGAGCAGTTCTTC	CASSQDELAGGDEQFF
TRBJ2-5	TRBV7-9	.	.	TGTGCCAGCAGCCATCATTCGACTGAGGCCGAGGGTAATGAGCAGTACTTC	CASSHHSTEAEGNEQYF
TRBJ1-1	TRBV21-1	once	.	TGTGCCAGCAGCAAAGTTCGCCAGTTGAACACTGAAGCTTTCTTT	CASSKVRQLNTEAFF
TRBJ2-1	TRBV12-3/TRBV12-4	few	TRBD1	TGTGCCAGCGGGCACTTGGGACAGGGGAATCGTGAGCAGTTCTTC	CASGHLGQGNREQFF
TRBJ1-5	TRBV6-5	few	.	TGTGCCAGCAGTTACTCAGAGAATCAGCCCCAGCATTTT	CASSYSENQPQHF